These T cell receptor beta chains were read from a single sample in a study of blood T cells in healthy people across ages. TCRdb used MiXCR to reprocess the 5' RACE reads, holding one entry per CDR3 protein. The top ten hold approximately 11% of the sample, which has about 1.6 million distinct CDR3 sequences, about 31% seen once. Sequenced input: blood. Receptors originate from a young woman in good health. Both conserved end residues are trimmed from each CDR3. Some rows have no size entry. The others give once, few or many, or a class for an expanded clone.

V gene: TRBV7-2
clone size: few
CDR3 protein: ASSLVSLKLAVIRGNEQF

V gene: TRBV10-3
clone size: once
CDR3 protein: AISESGGPRDTEAF

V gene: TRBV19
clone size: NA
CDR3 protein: ASSVTAGGPMIGTDTQY

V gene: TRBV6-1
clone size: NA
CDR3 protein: ASSEAGHSSPLH

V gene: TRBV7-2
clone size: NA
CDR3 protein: ASSFSRGPFEQY

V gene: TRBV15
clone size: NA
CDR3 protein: ATSRGHPYEQY

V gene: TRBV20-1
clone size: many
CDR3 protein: SASREYEQY

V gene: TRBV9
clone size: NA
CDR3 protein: ASSPRGVETGELF

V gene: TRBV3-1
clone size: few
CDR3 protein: ASSPLDNYQETQY

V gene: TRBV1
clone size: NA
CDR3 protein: TSSQECPPDTQY

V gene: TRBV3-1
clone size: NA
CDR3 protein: ASSQAIGDSNQPQH